The 19 T cell receptor beta chains listed next were all sequenced from one sample in a study of T cell repertoires in cytomegalovirus infection (dated by TCRdb to between 2017 and 2020). The run used an Illumina HiSeq 1500. TCRdb reprocessing: public reads trimmed at Q25 with fastp, clones called with MiXCR, in-frame beta chains kept. Identical CDR3 protein sequences are pooled into one entry, listed with their most common genes and DNA. The sample records roughly 230,000 distinct CDR3 sequences, more than 15% of which are singletons. Around half of the sample rests with the top ten. The specimen was CD8+ T cells from PBMCs. These receptors all come from a human donor in good health (CMV status not recorded). Some clones in this sample may be carry-over from other donors' samples.

The chain's CDR3 is CASRYRDRGINEQFF. The CDR3 bases are TGTGCCAGCCGTTACCGGGACAGGGGCATAAATGAGCAGTTCTTC. The gene calls are TRBV19 and TRBJ2-1; TRBD1 aligns across 10 bases. The V gene's germline CDR1 is LNHDA and CDR2 SQIVND (reference sequence). Trimming at V came to 9 bases and at J to 7 bases, leaving 12 bases not matched to a gene. CDR3 length: 15 amino acids.

The table lists this clonotype with a few counts. The rearrangement joins TRBV7-9 to TRBJ2-1, with 9 bases aligning to TRBD1. The germline gives CDR1 SEHNR, CDR2 FQNEAQ (reference sequence). J was trimmed by 3 bases and V by 4 bases; bases with no gene match: 13. The CDR3 is 18 amino acids. The CDR3 region has the DNA TGTGCCAGCAGCTCACCTCTACAGGGGGCTAAGGACTACAATGAGCAGTTCTTC. Its translation is CASSSPLQGAKDYNEQFF.

V usage is TRBV11-2 and J usage is TRBJ1-1, with D hard to call. The V and J ends lost 1 base and 7 bases respectively, with 7 bases between them. The length of the CDR3 is 12 residues. From germline, CDR1 is SGHAT and CDR2 FQNNGV. DNA for the CDR3: TGTGCCAGCAGCTTAGTCACTATTGAAGCTTTCTTT. Translation: CASSLVTIEAFF.

This clonotype was detected only once. A much larger clone differs by one base, so this may be a read error. V gene TRBV23-1 combines with J gene TRBJ2-2; either TRBD1 or TRBD2 may fit D (5 bases each). TRBV23-1 is known as an ORF, though its function is uncertain. The CDR3 runs to 19 residues. This CDR3 is CASSPGDRDLRRTTGKLFF. The CDR3 bases are TGCGCCAGCAGTCCTGGAGACCGGGACCTCAGGCGGACCACCGGGAAGCTGTTTTTT.

There are many counts of this clonotype. The chain employs TRBV7-6 and TRBJ2-1; 12 bases align to TRBD2. V shed 5 bases and J 10 bases; nucleotides not matched to a gene: 9. This CDR3 comprises 15 residues. Germline values: CDR1 SGHVS, CDR2 FNYEAQ. CDR3 amino acids: CASSLALAGGREQFF. In nucleotides, the CDR3 is TGTGCCAGCAGCCTGGCACTAGCGGGGGGTCGGGAGCAGTTCTTC.

This clonotype was counted at least ten times. The genes are TRBV28 and TRBJ1-2; D is unresolved. V lost 1 base and J 3 bases, leaving 12 bases between the germline ends. The germline CDR1 and CDR2 sequences are MDHEN and SYDVKM. This CDR3 region has 15 residues. The CDR3 protein is CASSLSSAVYYGYTF. The CDR3 DNA sequence: TGTGCCAGCAGTTTATCTTCGGCAGTGTACTATGGCTACACCTTC.

V usage is TRBV19 and J usage is TRBJ1-1; D unresolved. V lost 6 bases and J lost 0, with 8 bases in between. CDR1 is LNHDA, CDR2 SQIVND, per germline (reference sequence). This CDR3 comprises 13 residues. The CDR3 loop reads CASSLVMNTEAFF. The DNA for the CDR3 is TGTGCCAGTAGCCTCGTCATGAACACTGAAGCTTTCTTT.

This clonotype was observed a few times. This chain links TRBV12-3 or TRBV12-4 with TRBJ2-2, with no clear D. The CDR3 is 15 amino acids. Trimming took off 1 base at V and 0 bases at J, with 6 bases between the two ends. DNA for the CDR3: TGTGCCAGCAGTTTAGTGACCACGAACACCGGGGAGCTGTTTTTT. Its translation: CASSLVTTNTGELFF.

This chain joins TRBV5-4 and TRBJ1-1; no definite D call. The germline V gene encodes CDR1 SGHNT and CDR2 YYREEE (reference sequence). V lost 4 bases to trimming and J lost 3 bases, with 16 bases between them. The CDR3 length is 15 residues. Here the CDR3 DNA reads TGTGCCAGCAGCCACCCGACCGACGGTTACACTGAAGCTTTCTTT. This encodes CASSHPTDGYTEAFF.

About this clonotype: A much larger clone sits a single nucleotide away, making a read error possible. This chain links TRBV6-1 with TRBJ1-1; D is unclear. The V end was cut by 7 bases, the J end by 2 bases, with 14 bases between. The CDR3 has 14 residues. The germline CDR1 and CDR2 sequences are MNHNS and SASEGT. The CDR3 reads CASTDLEVNTEAFF. The CDR3 region has the DNA TGTGCCAGCACGGACCTCGAGGTAAACACTGAAGCTTTCTTT.

This clonotype was seen many times. The chain employs TRBV7-2 and TRBJ2-3, with 10 bases identical to TRBD1. CDR1 and CDR2 (germline): SGHTA, FQGNSA. This CDR3 is built from 16 residues. V lost 3 bases and J lost 3; bases outside the gene matches: 6. Here the CDR3 reads CASSFAPGQGTDTQYF. The CDR3 DNA reads TGTGCCAGCAGCTTCGCGCCGGGACAGGGGACAGATACGCAGTATTTT.

The V gene is TRBV12-5, the J gene TRBJ2-1, with D unclear. Trimming removed 3 bases from V and 0 bases from J, with 12 bases in between. From germline, CDR1 is LGHNT and CDR2 FRNRAP. The CDR3 is 16 residues long. CDR3 in amino acids: CASGFSDSSSYNEQFF. CDR3 DNA sequence: TGTGCTAGTGGTTTTTCCGACTCTAGCTCCTACAATGAGCAGTTCTTC.

The chain has TRBV12-3 or TRBV12-4 and TRBJ2-5; tentatively, D is TRBD2 (6 bases). V was clipped by 6 bases and J by 5 bases, with 19 bases between them. CDR3 size: 15 residues. The CDR3 region has the DNA TGTGCCAGCAGCATCCGGGACCGGGGGTGGGAGACCCAGTACTTC. Amino acids: CASSIRDRGWETQYF.

This clonotype occurred many times. The rearrangement links TRBV2 to TRBJ2-3, with D possibly matching TRBD1 (5 bases). Looked up from germline, CDR1 is SNHLY and CDR2 is FYNNEI. The CDR3 loop spans 14 amino acids. With 1 base removed from V and 8 bases from J, the gap between germline ends came to 13 bases. The CDR3 spells CASSEDRPLGTQYF. Here the CDR3 DNA reads TGTGCCAGCAGTGAAGACAGGCCCCTAGGTACGCAGTATTTT.

This clonotype was picked up many times. The V call is TRBV10-3, the J call TRBJ2-7; 8 bases fit TRBD1. V shed 2 bases and J 6 bases; nucleotides not matched to a gene: 6. Germline-derived CDR1 and CDR2 are ENHRY and SYGVKD. The length of the CDR3 is 14 residues. CDR3 loop: CAISEVNRGAEQYF. As DNA, the CDR3 is TGTGCCATCAGTGAGGTAAACAGGGGGGCCGAGCAGTACTTC.

This clonotype has just a few counts. The chain couples TRBV7-2 to TRBJ1-6, with 7 bases matching TRBD1. Germline values: CDR1 SGHTA, CDR2 FQGNSA. Trimming removed 7 bases from V and 9 bases from J; junction bases left unmatched: 12. This CDR3 has 15 amino acids. The CDR3 here is CASTSGGGLLSPLHF. The DNA of the CDR3 is TGTGCCAGCACCTCAGGGGGGGGCTTACTTTCACCCCTCCACTTT.

This clonotype has more than one count but fewer than ten. V gene TRBV6-5 combines with J gene TRBJ1-1; no firm D call. Trimming took 1 base from V and 3 from J, leaving 12 bases between them. The V gene's germline CDR1 is MNHEY and CDR2 SVGAGI. The CDR3 sequence is 15 residues long. In DNA, the CDR3 is TGTGCCAGCAGTTACTATAACCGTTATTACACTGAAGCTTTCTTT. This sequence encodes CASSYYNRYYTEAFF.

This clonotype was detected many times. V gene TRBV7-8 combines with J gene TRBJ1-2; tentative D call: TRBD1 (6 bases). Trimming removed 4 bases from V and 7 bases from J, with 13 bases in between. The length of the CDR3 is 13 residues. Germline V gene sequence: CDR1 SGHVS, CDR2 FQNEAQ. CDR3 DNA sequence: TGTGCCAGCAGCTCGGGGGGGCAGGGTGGCTACACCTTC. Its protein product is CASSSGGQGGYTF. Combining the CDR3 with reference TRBV7-8 and TRBJ1-2 gives the whole variable domain GAGVSQSPRYKVAKRGQDVALRCDPISGHVSLFWYQQALGQGPEFLTYFQNEAQLDKSGLPSDRFFAERPEGSVSTLKIQRTQQEDSAVYLCASSSGGQGGYTFGSGTRLTVV.

A note on this clonotype: The junction differs from germline at one of its ends, possibly a read error. The chain employs TRBV5-1 and TRBJ2-1; perhaps TRBD2 as D (6 bases). The CDR3 is 12 amino acids. Germline V lookup: CDR1 SGHRS, CDR2 YFSETQ. The CDR3 DNA reads TGCGCCAGCAACTTGAGCGGGTGGGAGCAGTTCTTC. This gives the protein CASNLSGWEQFF.